Detailed here is one T cell receptor (beta chain). The sample comes from a study of shared T cell receptors in the human thymus. With 3 bases removed from V and 8 bases from J, the gap between germline ends came to 13 bases. The CDR3 runs to 14 residues. Germline loops: CDR1 MDHEN, CDR2 SYDVKM. Method: immunoSEQ multiplex PCR; TCRdb's copy keeps in-frame clones and lacks some. The table has more than 550,000 clones, approximately 87% seen once. The sample was also linked to a second study, of human thymus T cells. From that second work: During corrective heart surgery, resections were taken, and the thymus tissue came from them. What appeared biased in thymic and blood repertoires was the usage of V and J genes. Reports from related research described highly overlapping thymic repertoires among unrelated individuals.

The receptor comes from a boy under two years old with a congenital heart defect. The V and J genes are TRBV28 and TRBJ1-4; maybe TRBD1 (6 bases). Sample: thymocytes. CDR3 bases: TGTGCCAGCAGTTTGGGGGGGGCTAGGGAAAAACTGTTTTTT. It translates to CASSLGGAREKLFF.